This entry describes one T cell receptor beta chain. The same CDR3 is also encoded by other DNA sequences in this sample. This CDR3 has 15 amino acids. The germline gives CDR1 SGHTA, CDR2 FQGNSA. Trimming took 3 bases from V and 3 from J; bases not matched to a gene: 4. Assay: immunoSEQ multiplex PCR; the TCRdb copy retains only in-frame clones and omits some. This table holds under 200,000 clones, over 70% found once. The data are from a study of blood T cell repertoires in COVID-19. The overall study: Specimens from acute and convalescent COVID-19 originated in the United States, Italy and Spain. From T cells, B-cell-depleted T cells, or PBMCs came the material, which was cDNA or gDNA.

Sequencing was done on a sample of peripheral blood. The origin of this receptor is a man in his 70s with acute or convalescent COVID-19. The rearrangement links TRBV7-2 to TRBJ2-3; the match to TRBD2 covers 9 bases. In DNA form, the CDR3 reads TGTGCCAGCAGCTTTCCGACTAGCGGAACAGATACGCAGTATTTT. Residues: CASSFPTSGTDTQYF.